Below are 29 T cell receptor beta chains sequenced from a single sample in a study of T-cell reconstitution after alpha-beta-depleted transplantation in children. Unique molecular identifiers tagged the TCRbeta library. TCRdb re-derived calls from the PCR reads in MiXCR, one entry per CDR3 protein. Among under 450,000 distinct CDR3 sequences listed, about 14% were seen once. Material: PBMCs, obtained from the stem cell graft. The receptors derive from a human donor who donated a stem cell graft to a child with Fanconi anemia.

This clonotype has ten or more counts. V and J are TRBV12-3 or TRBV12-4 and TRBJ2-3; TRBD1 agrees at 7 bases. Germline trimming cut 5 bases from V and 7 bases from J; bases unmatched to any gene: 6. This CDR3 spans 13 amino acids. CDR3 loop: CASSLGQAYTQYF. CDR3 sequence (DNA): TGTGCCAGCAGTCTCGGACAGGCCTATACGCAGTATTTT.

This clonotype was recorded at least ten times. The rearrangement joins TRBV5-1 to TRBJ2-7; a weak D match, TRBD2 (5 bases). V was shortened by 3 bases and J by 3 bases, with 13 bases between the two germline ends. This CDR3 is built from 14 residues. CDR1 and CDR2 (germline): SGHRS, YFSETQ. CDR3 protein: CASSSPEGGYEQYF. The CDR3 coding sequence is TGCGCCAGCAGCTCCCCTGAGGGCGGCTACGAGCAGTACTTC.

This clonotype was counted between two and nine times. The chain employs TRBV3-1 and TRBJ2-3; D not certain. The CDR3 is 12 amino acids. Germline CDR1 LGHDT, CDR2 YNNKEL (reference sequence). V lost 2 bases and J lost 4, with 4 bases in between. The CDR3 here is CASSQWADTQYF. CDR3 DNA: TGTGCCAGCAGCCAATGGGCAGATACGCAGTATTTT.

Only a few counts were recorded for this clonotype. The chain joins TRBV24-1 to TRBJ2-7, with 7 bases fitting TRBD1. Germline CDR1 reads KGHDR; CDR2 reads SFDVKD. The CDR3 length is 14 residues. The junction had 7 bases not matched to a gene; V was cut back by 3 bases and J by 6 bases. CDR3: CATSDGDRWREQYV. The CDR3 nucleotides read TGTGCCACCAGTGATGGGGACAGATGGCGCGAGCAGTACGTC.

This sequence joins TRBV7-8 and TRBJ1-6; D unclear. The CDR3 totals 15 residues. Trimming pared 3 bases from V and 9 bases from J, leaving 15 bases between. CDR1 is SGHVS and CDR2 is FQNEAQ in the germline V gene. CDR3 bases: TGTGCCAGCAGCTTCAGCCCTCAAGGTGGTTCACCCCTCCACTTT. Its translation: CASSFSPQGGSPLHF.

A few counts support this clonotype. The CDR3 DNA reads TGTGCCAGCCGGACAGGGCGCGGCTACACCTTC. Its protein is CASRTGRGYTF. The chain recombines TRBV12-3 or TRBV12-4 with TRBJ1-2; TRBD1 matches 8 bases. Trimming removed 8 bases from V and 8 bases from J; junction bases left unmatched: 4. The CDR3 is 11 amino acids.

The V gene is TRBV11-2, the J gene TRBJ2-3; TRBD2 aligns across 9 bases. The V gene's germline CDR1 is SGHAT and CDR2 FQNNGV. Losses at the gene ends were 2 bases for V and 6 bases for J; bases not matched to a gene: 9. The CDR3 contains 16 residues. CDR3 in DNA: TGTGCCAGCAGCTTAAGAAGCGGGGGGCACCAGGATACGCAGTATTTT. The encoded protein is CASSLRSGGHQDTQYF.

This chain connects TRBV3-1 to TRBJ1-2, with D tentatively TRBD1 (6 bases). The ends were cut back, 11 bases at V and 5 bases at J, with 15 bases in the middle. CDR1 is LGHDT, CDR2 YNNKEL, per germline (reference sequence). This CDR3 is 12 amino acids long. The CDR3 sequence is CASCPDSYGYTF. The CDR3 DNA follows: TGTGCCTCCTGCCCGGACAGTTATGGCTACACCTTC. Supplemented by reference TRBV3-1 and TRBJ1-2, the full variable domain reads DTAVSQTPKYLVTQMGNDKSIKCEQNLGHDTMYWYKQDSKKFLKIMFSYNNKELIINETVPNRFSPKSPDKAHLNLHINSLELGDSAVYFCASCPDSYGYTFGSGTRLTVV.

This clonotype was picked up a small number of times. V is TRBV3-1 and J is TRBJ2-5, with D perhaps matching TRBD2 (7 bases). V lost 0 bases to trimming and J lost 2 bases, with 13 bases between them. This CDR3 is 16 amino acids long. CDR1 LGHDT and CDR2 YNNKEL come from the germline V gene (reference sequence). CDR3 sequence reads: CASSQDDGGPQETQYF. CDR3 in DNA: TGTGCCAGCAGCCAAGATGACGGGGGGCCGCAAGAGACCCAGTACTTC.

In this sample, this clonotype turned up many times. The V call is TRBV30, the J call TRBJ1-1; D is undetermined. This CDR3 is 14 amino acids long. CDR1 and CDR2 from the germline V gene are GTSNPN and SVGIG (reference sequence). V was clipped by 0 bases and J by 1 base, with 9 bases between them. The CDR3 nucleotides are TGTGCCTGGAGTGTATTACCCGAGAACACTGAAGCTTTCTTT. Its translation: CAWSVLPENTEAFF.

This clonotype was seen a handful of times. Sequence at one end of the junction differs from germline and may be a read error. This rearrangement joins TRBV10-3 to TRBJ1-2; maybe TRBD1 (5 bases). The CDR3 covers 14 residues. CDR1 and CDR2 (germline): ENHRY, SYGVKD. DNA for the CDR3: TGTGCCATCGGTGACAGTTATTCTCCCTATGGCTACACCTTC. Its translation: CAIGDSYSPYGYTF.

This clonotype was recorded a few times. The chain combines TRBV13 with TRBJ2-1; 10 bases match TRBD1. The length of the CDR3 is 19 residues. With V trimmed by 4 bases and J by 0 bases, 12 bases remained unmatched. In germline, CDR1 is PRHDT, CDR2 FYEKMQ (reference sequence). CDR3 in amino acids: CASSSGTGDHPSSYNEQFF. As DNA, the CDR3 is TGTGCCAGCAGCTCCGGGACAGGGGACCACCCCAGCTCCTACAATGAGCAGTTCTTC.

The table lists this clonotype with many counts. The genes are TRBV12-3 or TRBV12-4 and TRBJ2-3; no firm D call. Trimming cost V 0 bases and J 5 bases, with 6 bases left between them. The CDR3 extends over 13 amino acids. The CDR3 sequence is CASSLAAGDTQYF. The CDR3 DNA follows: TGTGCCAGCAGTTTAGCCGCCGGAGATACGCAGTATTTT.

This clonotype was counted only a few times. The CDR3 region has the DNA TGTGCCAGCTCACCACTCGGGACTACTCCCGGTGATACGCAGTATTTT. This sequence encodes CASSPLGTTPGDTQYF. The gene calls are TRBV18 and TRBJ2-3, with 7 bases identical to TRBD2. Germline loops: CDR1 KGHSH, CDR2 LQKENI. This CDR3 is built from 16 residues. V lost 1 base to trimming and J lost 6 bases; unmatched junction nucleotides: 10. The full variable domain, with the rest looked up from reference TRBV18 and TRBJ2-3, is NAGVMQNPRHLVRRRGQEARLRCSPMKGHSHVYWYRQLPEEGLKFMVYLQKENIIDESGMPKERFSAEFPKEGPSILRIQQVVRGDSAAYFCASSPLGTTPGDTQYFGPGTRLTVL.

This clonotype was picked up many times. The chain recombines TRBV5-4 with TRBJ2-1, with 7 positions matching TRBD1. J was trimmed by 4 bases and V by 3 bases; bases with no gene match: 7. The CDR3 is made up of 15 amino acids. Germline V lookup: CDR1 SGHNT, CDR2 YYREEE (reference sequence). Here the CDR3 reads CASSWGQSHYNEQFF. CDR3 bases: TGTGCCAGCAGCTGGGGACAGTCACATTACAATGAGCAGTTCTTC.

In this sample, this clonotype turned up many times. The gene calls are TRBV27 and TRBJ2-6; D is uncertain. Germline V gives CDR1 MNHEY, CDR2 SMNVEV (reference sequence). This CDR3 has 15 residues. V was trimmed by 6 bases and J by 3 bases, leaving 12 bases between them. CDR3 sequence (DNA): TGTGCCAGCAGCAAGGATGAATATGGGGCCAACGTCCTGACTTTC. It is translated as CASSKDEYGANVLTF.

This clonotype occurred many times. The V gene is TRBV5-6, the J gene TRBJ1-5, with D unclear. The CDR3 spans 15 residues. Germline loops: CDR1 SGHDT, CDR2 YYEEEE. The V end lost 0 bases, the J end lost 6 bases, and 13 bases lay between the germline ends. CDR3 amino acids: CASSLGVNPSQPQHF. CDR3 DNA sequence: TGTGCCAGCAGCTTGGGGGTCAATCCTAGTCAGCCCCAGCATTTT.

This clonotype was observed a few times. The CDR3 sequence is CASSYRTDRLRSPLHF. In DNA, the CDR3 is TGTGCCAGCAGCTACCGAACGGACCGCTTAAGGTCACCCCTCCACTTT. The gene calls are TRBV7-9 and TRBJ1-6; D is unresolved. The germline gives CDR1 SEHNR, CDR2 FQNEAQ (reference sequence). This CDR3 has 16 amino acids. Trimming pared 4 bases from V and 10 bases from J, leaving 20 bases between. The full variable domain, completed using reference TRBV7-9 and TRBJ1-6, is DTGVSQNPRHKITKRGQNVTFRCDPISEHNRLYWYRQTLGQGPEFLTYFQNEAQLEKSRLLSDRFSAERPKGSFSTLEIQRTEQGDSAMYLCASSYRTDRLRSPLHFGNGTRLTVT.

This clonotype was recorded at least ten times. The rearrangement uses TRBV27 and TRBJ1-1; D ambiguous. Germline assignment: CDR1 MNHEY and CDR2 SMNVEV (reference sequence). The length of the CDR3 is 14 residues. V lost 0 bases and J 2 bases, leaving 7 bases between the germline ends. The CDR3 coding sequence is TGTGCCAGCAGTTTATCACGGGTAAACACTGAAGCTTTCTTT. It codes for CASSLSRVNTEAFF.

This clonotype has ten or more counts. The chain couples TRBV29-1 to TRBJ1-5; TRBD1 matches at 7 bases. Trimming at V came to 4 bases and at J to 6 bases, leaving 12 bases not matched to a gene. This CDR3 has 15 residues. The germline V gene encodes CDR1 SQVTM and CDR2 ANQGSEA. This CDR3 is CSVVLTGGGSQPQHF. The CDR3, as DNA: TGCAGCGTTGTTCTCACGGGAGGGGGCAGTCAGCCCCAGCATTTT.

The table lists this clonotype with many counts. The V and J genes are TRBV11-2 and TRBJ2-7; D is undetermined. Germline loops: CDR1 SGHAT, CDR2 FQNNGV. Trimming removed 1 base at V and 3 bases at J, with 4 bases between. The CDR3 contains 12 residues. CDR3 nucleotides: TGTGCCAGCAGCTTAGGAAACTACGAGCAGTACGTC. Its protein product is CASSLGNYEQYV.

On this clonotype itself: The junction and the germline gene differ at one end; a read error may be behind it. Here the CDR3 DNA reads TGCTGTGCTAGAGATCCACGGTTGGATTCCATACGAGAAGCTTTCTTT. This codes for CCARDPRLDSIREAFF. The gene calls are TRBV20-1 and TRBJ1-1, with no clear D. From germline, CDR1 is DFQATT and CDR2 SNEGSKA (reference sequence). The CDR3 is made up of 16 amino acids.

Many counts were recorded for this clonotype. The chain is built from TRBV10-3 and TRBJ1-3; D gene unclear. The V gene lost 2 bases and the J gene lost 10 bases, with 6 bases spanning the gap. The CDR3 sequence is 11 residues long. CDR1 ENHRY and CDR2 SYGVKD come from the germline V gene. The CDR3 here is CAISEGFTIYF. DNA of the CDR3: TGTGCCATCAGTGAGGGGTTTACCATATATTTT.

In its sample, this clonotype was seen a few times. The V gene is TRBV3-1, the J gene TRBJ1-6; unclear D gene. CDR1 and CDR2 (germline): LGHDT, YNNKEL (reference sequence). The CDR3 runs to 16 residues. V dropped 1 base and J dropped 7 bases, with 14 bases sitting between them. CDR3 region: CASSQGFAAGNSPLHF. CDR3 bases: TGTGCCAGCAGCCAAGGATTCGCGGCGGGGAATTCACCCCTCCACTTT.

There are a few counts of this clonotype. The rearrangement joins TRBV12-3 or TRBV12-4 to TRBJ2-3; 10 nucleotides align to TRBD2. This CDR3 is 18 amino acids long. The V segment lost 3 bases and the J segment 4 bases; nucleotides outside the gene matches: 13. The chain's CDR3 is CASSFYVGSGGTSDTQYF. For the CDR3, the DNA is TGTGCCAGCAGTTTCTATGTCGGTAGCGGGGGGACGTCAGATACGCAGTATTTT.

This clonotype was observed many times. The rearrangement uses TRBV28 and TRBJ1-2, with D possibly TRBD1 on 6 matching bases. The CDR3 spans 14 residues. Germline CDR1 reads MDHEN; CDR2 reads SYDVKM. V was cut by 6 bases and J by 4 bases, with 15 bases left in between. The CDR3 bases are TGTGCCAGCAGGCCTTACAGGGCCCTCTATGGCTACACCTTC. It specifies CASRPYRALYGYTF.

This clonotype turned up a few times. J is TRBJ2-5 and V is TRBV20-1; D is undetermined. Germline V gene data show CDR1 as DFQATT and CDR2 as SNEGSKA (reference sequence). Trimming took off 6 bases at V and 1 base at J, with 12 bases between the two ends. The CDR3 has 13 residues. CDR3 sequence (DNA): TGCAGTGCCCAAGGGCATTTCCAAGAGACCCAGTACTTC. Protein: CSAQGHFQETQYF.

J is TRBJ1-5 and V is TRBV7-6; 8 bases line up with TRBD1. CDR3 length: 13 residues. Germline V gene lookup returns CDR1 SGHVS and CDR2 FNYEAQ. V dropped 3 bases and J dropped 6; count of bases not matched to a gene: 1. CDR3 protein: CASSFGQGQPQHF. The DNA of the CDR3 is TGTGCCAGCAGCTTCGGACAGGGTCAGCCCCAGCATTTT.

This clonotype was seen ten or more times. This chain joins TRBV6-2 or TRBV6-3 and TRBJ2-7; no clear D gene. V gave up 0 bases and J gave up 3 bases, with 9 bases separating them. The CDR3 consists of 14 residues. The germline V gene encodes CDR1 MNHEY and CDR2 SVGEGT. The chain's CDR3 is CASSYSTESYEQYV. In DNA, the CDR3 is TGTGCCAGCAGTTACTCGACGGAAAGCTACGAGCAGTACGTC.